A single sample is the source of the 10 T cell receptor beta chains below, sequenced in a study of blood T cell repertoires in COVID-19. Data came from immunoSEQ multiplex PCR; TCRdb stores just in-frame clones and leaves some out. This table holds roughly 280,000 clones, around nine tenths found once. Material for sequencing was PBMCs or T cells enriched from blood (not recorded which). Every receptor here comes from a woman in her sixties or seventies who had recovered from COVID-19.

The CDR3 coding sequence is TGTGCCAGCAGCCAAATTCAGGGTAGAGGGAACACTGAAGCTTTCTTT. Protein: CASSQIQGRGNTEAFF. This chain links TRBV14 with TRBJ1-1, with D possibly being TRBD1 (5 bases). Deletions cut 2 bases from V and 1 base from J, with 14 bases between. This CDR3 region has 16 residues. Per germline, CDR1 SGHDN and CDR2 FVKESK.

The chain employs TRBV6-5 and TRBJ2-7, with a possible D match to TRBD1 (5 bases). Germline V CDR1 and CDR2: MNHEY, SVGAGI. The length of the CDR3 is 13 residues. Trimming shortened V by 0 bases and J by 7 bases, and 10 bases separated the two germline ends. The CDR3 loop is CASSYSDSREQYF. DNA for the CDR3: TGTGCCAGCAGTTACTCCGACAGTCGGGAGCAGTACTTC.

The chain links TRBV19 to TRBJ2-5, with TRBD2 identical over 7 bases. Germline V gene data show CDR1 as LNHDA and CDR2 as SQIVND (reference sequence). Germline trimming cut 1 base from V and 1 base from J; bases unmatched to any gene: 0. This CDR3 is 14 amino acids long. The CDR3 sequence: CASSIAGGQETQYF. The CDR3 bases are TGTGCCAGTAGTATAGCGGGAGGCCAAGAGACCCAGTACTTC.

The chain joins TRBV11-3 to TRBJ2-7; 11 bases match TRBD2. The CDR3 has 16 residues. Losses at the gene ends were 1 base for V and 1 base for J; bases not matched to a gene: 3. Germline values: CDR1 SGHNT, CDR2 YENEEA. The chain's CDR3 is CASSLALAGVSYEQYF. DNA of the CDR3: TGTGCCAGCAGCTTAGCACTAGCGGGAGTATCCTACGAGCAGTACTTC.

The genes are TRBV7-8 and TRBJ1-4; 9 bases map to TRBD1. Looked up from germline, CDR1 is SGHVS and CDR2 is FQNEAQ. J lost 11 bases, V lost 5 bases, and 9 bases had no gene match. This CDR3 comprises 14 residues. CDR3 sequence reads: CASSPQGAIGKLFF. CDR3 nucleotides: TGTGCCAGCAGCCCACAGGGGGCGATAGGTAAACTGTTTTTT.

This clone was observed a single time. The V and J genes are TRBV10-3 and TRBJ2-2, with TRBD1 matching 8 bases. With V trimmed by 3 bases and J by 5 bases, 8 bases remained unmatched. The germline V gene has CDR1 ENHRY and CDR2 SYGVKD. The CDR3 loop spans 16 amino acids. In DNA form, the CDR3 reads TGTGCCATCAGTGACCCCGGACAGGGCAAGACCGGGGAGCTGTTTTTT. This gives the protein CAISDPGQGKTGELFF.

The chain has TRBV9 and TRBJ2-5; a possible D gene is TRBD1 (6 bases). Trimming pared 3 bases from V and 7 bases from J, leaving 16 bases between. The germline V gene has CDR1 SGDLS and CDR2 YYNGEE. The CDR3 runs 14 residues. The CDR3 bases are TGTGCCAGCAGCGCCAGACAGGACTGGGGGACCCAGTACTTC. It codes for CASSARQDWGTQYF.

This clone was recorded only once. The chain has TRBV9 and TRBJ2-2, with TRBD1 matching 9 bases. Germline V lookup: CDR1 SGDLS, CDR2 YYNGEE. The V gene end was trimmed by 4 bases and the J gene end by 7 bases; junction bases not matched to a gene: 11. This CDR3 is built from 16 residues. The CDR3 sequence: CASSFTGGPASGELFF. The CDR3 region has the DNA TGTGCCAGCAGCTTCACAGGGGGCCCGGCAAGCGGGGAGCTGTTTTTT.

Of note for this clone: The sample carries other DNA sequences with the same CDR3. The rearrangement joins TRBV3-1 (or the pseudogene TRBV3-2) to TRBJ2-1, with TRBD2 matching 11 bases. The junction had 2 bases not matched to a gene; V was cut back by 0 bases and J by 4 bases. The CDR3 length is 16 residues. Germline V CDR1 and CDR2: LGHDT, YNNKEL (reference sequence). The CDR3 loop is CASSQDRLAGYNEQFF. The CDR3 DNA is TGTGCCAGCAGCCAAGATAGACTAGCGGGATACAATGAGCAGTTCTTC.

The rearrangement uses TRBV7-9 and TRBJ1-1, with 9 bases identical to TRBD1. CDR3 length equals 17 residues. Germline trimming cut 4 bases from V and 0 bases from J; bases unmatched to any gene: 9. Germline loops: CDR1 SEHNR, CDR2 FQNEAQ (reference sequence). CDR3 loop: CASSSGQGGAMNTEAFF. The CDR3 DNA follows: TGTGCCAGCAGCTCGGGACAGGGTGGCGCCATGAACACTGAAGCTTTCTTT.